This T cell receptor (beta chain) was sequenced for a study of shared clonotypes between healthy human individuals. The overall study: Each donor's CD4 naive and CD4 memory cells filled three plates apiece, CD8 naive two, and CD8 memory one.

Sequencing used immunoSEQ multiplex PCR; TCRdb keeps in-frame clones, though not all of them. The sample includes approximately 2,000,000 clones, around 92% seen only once; the top ten take 0.3% to 0.4%. This clonotype originated in a man between 18 and 29 years old in good health. Some clones in this sample may be carry-over from other donors' samples. Source material: naive CD4+ T cells from PBMCs. This sample's subset: CD45RA+ positively selected.

The CDR3 sequence is CASSEGGTSSYEQYF. CDR3 in DNA: TGTGCCAGCAGCGAAGGGGGGACCTCCTCATACGAGCAGTACTTC. The V gene is TRBV7-2, the J gene TRBJ2-7; D assignment may be TRBD1 or TRBD2 (6 bases each). Between the trimmed V and J ends, which lost 5 bases and 4 bases, there was a span of 18 bases. Germline loops: CDR1 SGHTA, CDR2 FQGNSA. The CDR3 loop spans 15 amino acids.